This T cell receptor (beta chain) was sequenced for a study of regulatory T cells in long-lasting Graves disease. This clonotype was seen more than once but under ten times. The TCR beta library used iRepertoire HTBI primers with Arm-PCR amplification of CDR3. TCRdb re-derived calls from the multiplex PCR reads in MiXCR, one entry per CDR3 protein. The table shows about 420,000 distinct CDR3 sequences, with roughly a quarter occurring only once. Regarding time point: persistent/refractory GD, antithyroid drugs over 5 years with positive TRAb. Scientists built the TCR library using RNA that was extracted from PBMCs. The collection involved drawing roughly 10 milliliters of peripheral blood into EDTA tubes. The specimen comprised peripheral blood mononuclear cells (PBMCs), sampled when the disease was refractory, from a patient treated with antithyroid drugs. The clonotype comes from a female donor with Graves disease.

The CDR3 loop reads CASSRERGSGSTDTQYF. The CDR3 region has the DNA TGTGCCAGCAGCCGAGAAAGGGGTAGCGGGAGCACAGATACGCAGTATTTT. The chain carries TRBV7-8 and TRBJ2-3; 7 bases are a match to TRBD2. This CDR3 is built from 17 residues. CDR1 and CDR2 from the germline V gene are SGHVS and FQNEAQ. V was clipped by 5 bases and J by 0 bases; unmatched bases: 11.